What follows are 27 T cell receptor beta chains derived from one specimen sequenced in a study of tumor-infiltrating lymphocytes in primary liver carcinoma (dated 2017 in TCRdb). Sequenced on an Illumina HiSeq 2500. A constant-region primer and ProtoScript II reverse transcriptase were used to reverse-transcribe TCRbeta-specific cDNA from around 540 ng total RNA. TCRbeta libraries were built with three nested multiplex PCR rounds, a slightly modified ARM-PCR procedure. The first two PCR rounds used multiplex TRBV1-TRBV30 forward primers with a Cbeta reverse primer, each for around 10 cycles. TCRdb trimmed public reads at Q25 via fastp, called clones via MiXCR and kept in-frame beta chains. Each entry merges the rows of one CDR3 protein and shows their most common DNA and genes. The sample table contains 40,000 or so distinct CDR3 sequences; only one count was recorded for more than 60% of them. The ten largest clones represent approximately 35% of the sample.

Without any cell sorting, total RNA and DNA were extracted together from around 20-30 mg of bulk tissue using the AllPrep DNA/RNA mini kit. The sequencing input was tumor-adjacent normal liver tissue. These receptors were collected from a man in his forties with primary liver carcinoma and hepatitis B virus infection.

This clonotype came up a few times. One end of the junction is discordant with germline, which a read error may explain. V usage is TRBV4-3 and J usage is TRBJ2-7; D possibly corresponds to TRBD2 (6 bases). Germline-derived CDR1 and CDR2 are LGHNA and YSLEER. This CDR3 has 14 residues. The CDR3 coding sequence is TGTGCCAGCAGCCAAGATGCCCACGGGGGCGAGCAGTACTTC. Its protein product is CASSQDAHGGEQYF.

Note on this clonotype: At one end the junction does not follow the germline gene, possibly because of a read error. This rearrangement joins TRBV10-3 to TRBJ2-2; D is perhaps TRBD2 (5 bases). Germline CDR1 is ENHRY and CDR2 is SYGVKD. The CDR3 contains 12 residues. CDR3: CVISETTLELFF. In DNA form, the CDR3 reads TGTGTCATCAGTGAGACTACCCTGGAGCTGTTTTTT.

This clonotype was picked up many times. The rearrangement joins TRBV24-1 to TRBJ2-3; 10 nucleotides agree with TRBD2. Germline trimming cut 3 bases from V and 2 bases from J; bases unmatched to any gene: 7. Germline values: CDR1 KGHDR, CDR2 SFDVKD. The CDR3 consists of 17 residues. In DNA, the CDR3 is TGTGCCACCAGTGATGTACCTAGCGGGAGAAACACAGATACGCAGTATTTT. Translation gives CATSDVPSGRNTDTQYF.

A remark on this clonotype: At one end, the junction sequence differs from germline, possibly due to a read error. The V gene is TRBV6-2 or TRBV6-3, the J gene TRBJ1-1; tentatively, D is TRBD1 (6 bases). Looked up from germline, CDR1 is MNHEY and CDR2 is SVGEGT. The CDR3 is made up of 12 amino acids. Here the CDR3 reads CASKGRGGEASF. CDR3 sequence (DNA): TGTGCCAGCAAGGGGAGGGGGGGTGAAGCCTCCTTT.

This clonotype was observed at least ten times. The gene calls are TRBV7-9 and TRBJ2-7, with 7 positions matching TRBD2. Germline values: CDR1 SEHNR, CDR2 FQNEAQ (reference sequence). The CDR3 has 12 amino acids. Trimming removed 4 bases from V and 5 bases from J; junction bases left unmatched: 2. Here the CDR3 reads CASSWAGDEQYF. The CDR3 bases are TGTGCCAGCAGCTGGGCGGGGGACGAGCAGTACTTC.

To note about this clonotype: The CDR3 does not close with the conserved phenylalanine or tryptophan, likely indicating a read error. This rearrangement joins TRBV7-9 to TRBJ2-7, with TRBD2 as a possible D gene (6 bases). Germline CDR1 reads SEHNR; CDR2 reads FQNEAQ (reference sequence). V lost 7 bases, J lost 9 bases, and 22 bases lay in between. The CDR3 covers 14 residues. The CDR3 protein is CASNKDLEGRVQYL. The DNA for the CDR3 is TGTGCCAGCAATAAGGACTTGGAGGGTCGCGTGCAGTACCTC.

Regarding this clonotype: Its ends do not fully match the called genes, so a read error is possible. The V gene is TRBV11-2, the J gene TRBJ2-6; no firm D call. The CDR3 has 18 amino acids. The germline V gene encodes CDR1 SGHAT and CDR2 FQNNGV. In DNA form, the CDR3 reads TGTGCCAGCAGCAGCTGGGTACCAAATCTCTCTGGTGCCAACGTCCTGACTTTC. It is translated as CASSSWVPNLSGANVLTF.

This clonotype was detected once. This is likely a read error, given that the CDR3 carries no conserved phenylalanine or tryptophan at its end. In DNA form, the CDR3 reads TGTGCCTGCACTTCCGTGGGGAGCTCCTACGGGCAGTACTCA. The encoded protein is CACTSVGSSYGQYS. This chain links TRBV30 with TRBJ2-7, with a possible D match to TRBD2 (5 bases). The CDR3 loop spans 14 amino acids. Germline lookup yields CDR1 GTSNPN and CDR2 SVGIG (reference sequence).

The rearrangement joins TRBV10-3 to TRBJ2-5; D might be TRBD2 (7 bases). This CDR3 is built from 13 residues. Germline loops: CDR1 ENHRY, CDR2 SYGVKD. CDR3 bases: TGTATCATCAGTGAGGGGAGGGGGGGGACCCAGTACTTC. It codes for CIISEGRGGTQYF.

Remarks on this clonotype: Sequence at one end of the junction differs from germline and may be a read error. The chain joins TRBV5-4 to TRBJ2-3; D might be TRBD1 (5 bases). The CDR3 runs to 15 residues. The germline CDR1 and CDR2 sequences are SGHNT and YYREEE (reference sequence). The chain's CDR3 is CASILAERGTDTQYF. The CDR3, as DNA: TGTGCCAGCATCTTGGCAGAAAGGGGTACAGATACTCAGTATTTT. The variable domain in full, completed from reference TRBV5-4 and TRBJ2-3, reads ETGVTQSPTHLIKTRGQQVTLRCSSQSGHNTVSWYQQALGQGPQFIFQYYREEENGRGNFPPRFSGLQFPNYSSELNVNALELDDSALYLCASILAERGTDTQYFGPGTRLTVL.

Comment on this clonotype: A much larger clone is a single base away; this may be a read error. The chain uses TRBV29-1 and TRBJ2-7, with a weak D call TRBD1 (6 bases). Germline assignment: CDR1 SQVTM and CDR2 ANQGSEA. There are 12 residues in the CDR3. V shed 4 bases and J shed 5 bases, with 12 bases lying between them. CDR3 protein: CSVASGDNEQYF. In DNA form, the CDR3 reads TGCAGCGTTGCCTCAGGGGATAACGAGCAGTACTTC.

This sequence joins TRBV6-6 and TRBJ2-4, with no clear D. The CDR3 is 17 residues long. Germline lookup yields CDR1 MNHNY and CDR2 SVGAGI (reference sequence). The DNA for the CDR3 is TGTGCAAGCTGTTACTCGACGTCAAGGATCGCCAAAAACATTCAGTACTTC. Translation gives CASCYSTSRIAKNIQYF.

This clonotype was observed a handful of times. Given a much more abundant clone one base away, this may be a read error. The chain couples TRBV9 to TRBJ2-3, with D unclear. The CDR3 consists of 12 residues. Germline V gene lookup returns CDR1 SGDLS and CDR2 YYNGEE. CDR3 loop: CVSSVGTDTQYF. As DNA, the CDR3 is TGTGTCAGCAGCGTAGGGACAGATACGCAGTATTTT.

As concerns this clonotype: One end of the junction varies from germline; a read error may be responsible. V is TRBV6-2 or TRBV6-3 and J is TRBJ2-3, with 7 bases aligning to TRBD2. Germline V CDR1 and CDR2: MNHEY, SVGEGT. The CDR3 is 16 residues long. The CDR3 coding sequence is TGTACCAGCATTTACCCCGCTAGCGGTATCACAGATACGCAGTATTTT. The encoded protein is CTSIYPASGITDTQYF.

The rearrangement links TRBV29-1 to TRBJ2-7; D not resolved. Looked up from germline, CDR1 is SQVTM and CDR2 is ANQGSEA. The CDR3 runs 15 residues. Trimming removed 8 bases at V and 1 base at J, with 21 bases between. The CDR3 loop reads CSTMTSETGSYEQYF. The CDR3 region has the DNA TGCAGCACCATGACATCTGAGACCGGTTCCTACGAGCAGTACTTC.

This clonotype was found once. The CDR3 DNA sequence: TGCAGTGCCAGGAGAGGGAACACAGATACGCAGTATTTT. Residues: CSARRGNTDTQYF. The rearrangement links TRBV20-1 to TRBJ2-3, with D tentatively TRBD2 (5 bases). Germline CDR1 and CDR2: DFQATT and SNEGSKA (reference sequence). The CDR3 runs to 13 residues. The V end was cut by 6 bases, the J end by 2 bases, with 12 bases between.

The gene calls are TRBV5-1 and TRBJ2-1, with 8 bases fitting TRBD2. This CDR3 is 16 amino acids long. Per the germline V gene, CDR1 is SGHRS and CDR2 is YFSETQ. V shed 4 bases and J 8 bases; nucleotides not matched to a gene: 14. DNA of the CDR3: TGCGCCAGCAGCCTTAAAATAGCGGGATATTTAGATGAGCAGTTCTTC. Protein: CASSLKIAGYLDEQFF.

Only a few counts were recorded for this clonotype. The junction does not match germline at one end; this may be a read error. The chain carries TRBV6-1 and TRBJ2-1; TRBD2 matches 9 bases. There are 14 residues in the CDR3. Germline V gene sequence: CDR1 MNHNS, CDR2 SASEGT. CDR3 nucleotides: TGTGCCAACAGTGAAACGCCGCGGGGGGGTGAGCAGTTCTTC. Protein product: CANSETPRGGEQFF.

The chain carries TRBV29-1 and TRBJ1-1, with D perhaps TRBD1 (5 bases). Trimming stripped 7 bases from V and 1 base from J, with 10 bases between. CDR1 is SQVTM, CDR2 ANQGSEA, per germline. The CDR3 length is 12 residues. CDR3 loop: CSGDFTNTEAFF. The DNA of the CDR3 is TGCAGCGGGGACTTTACGAACACTGAAGCTTTCTTT.

This clonotype was recorded at least ten times. DNA of the CDR3: TGTGCCTGGAGTGGGCTAGCGGCCAACTCCTACAATGAGCAGTTCTTC. Amino acids: CAWSGLAANSYNEQFF. The chain links TRBV30 to TRBJ2-1, with 7 nucleotides matching TRBD2. Losses at the gene ends were 1 base for V and 0 bases for J; bases not matched to a gene: 6. This CDR3 spans 16 amino acids. Germline CDR1 GTSNPN, CDR2 SVGIG (reference sequence).

On this clonotype: The junction shows a germline mismatch at one end, possibly a read error. The chain has TRBV7-9 and TRBJ2-3; TRBD2 matches 8 bases. CDR1 and CDR2 from the germline V gene are SEHNR and FQNEAQ (reference sequence). The CDR3 length is 15 residues. This CDR3 is CASSLRRQGLDTRYF. CDR3 nucleotide sequence: TGTGCCAGCAGCTTAAGGCGGCAGGGACTAGATACGCGGTATTTT.

Points on this clonotype: Germline and junction disagree at one end, which may indicate a read error. The chain recombines TRBV29-1 with TRBJ1-1; D remains ambiguous. Germline V gene lookup returns CDR1 SQVTM and CDR2 ANQGSEA. The length of the CDR3 is 17 residues. The CDR3 nucleotides read TGCAGCGTTGAAGTCATAAATCTGGGCAGCCAACGACCTAAAGCCTTCTTT. Amino acid sequence: CSVEVINLGSQRPKAFF.

Comment on this clonotype: Germline is not matched at one junction end, which may reflect a read error. The V call is TRBV12-3 or TRBV12-4, the J call TRBJ1-4; D not resolved. This CDR3 spans 13 amino acids. The DNA for the CDR3 is TGTGCCAGTAGTTTAGCCGGGATTGAAAAACTGTTTTTT. Translation: CASSLAGIEKLFF.

This clonotype appeared many times. The V gene is TRBV2, the J gene TRBJ2-6; tentative D call: TRBD1 (6 bases). CDR1 is SNHLY, CDR2 FYNNEI, per germline. This CDR3 has 12 residues. The V end was cut by 8 bases, the J end by 15 bases, with 17 bases between. The CDR3 sequence: CASGLGGDGLTF. CDR3 bases: TGTGCCAGCGGATTAGGGGGAGACGGCCTGACTTTC.

A remark on this clonotype: Relative to the germline gene, one junction end is altered; a read error may explain this. The chain carries TRBV30 and TRBJ2-7, with D tentatively TRBD2 (6 bases). The CDR3 consists of 13 residues. Germline V CDR1 and CDR2: GTSNPN, SVGIG (reference sequence). The CDR3 DNA reads TGTGCCTGGAGTAGGGAGGACTCCTACGAGCAGCATTTC. Its translation: CAWSREDSYEQHF.

The chain has TRBV10-3 and TRBJ1-1; unclear D gene. The CDR3 consists of 13 residues. With 2 bases removed from V and 11 bases from J, the gap between germline ends came to 15 bases. CDR1 ENHRY and CDR2 SYGVKD come from the germline V gene. The CDR3 nucleotides read TGTGCCATCAGTGAGGGGCGGCTAAGCTGTGCTTTCTTT. Translating it yields CAISEGRLSCAFF.

This clonotype was seen a few times. Possible read error: a much larger clone is one base away. The chain couples TRBV5-1 to TRBJ1-1, with D perhaps matching TRBD1 (5 bases). The germline gives CDR1 SGHRS, CDR2 YFSETQ. The CDR3 is made up of 13 amino acids. The CDR3 coding sequence is TGCGCCGGCAGCCCCTTGGGGGGGGAAGAAGCTTTCTTT. Amino acid sequence: CAGSPLGGEEAFF.